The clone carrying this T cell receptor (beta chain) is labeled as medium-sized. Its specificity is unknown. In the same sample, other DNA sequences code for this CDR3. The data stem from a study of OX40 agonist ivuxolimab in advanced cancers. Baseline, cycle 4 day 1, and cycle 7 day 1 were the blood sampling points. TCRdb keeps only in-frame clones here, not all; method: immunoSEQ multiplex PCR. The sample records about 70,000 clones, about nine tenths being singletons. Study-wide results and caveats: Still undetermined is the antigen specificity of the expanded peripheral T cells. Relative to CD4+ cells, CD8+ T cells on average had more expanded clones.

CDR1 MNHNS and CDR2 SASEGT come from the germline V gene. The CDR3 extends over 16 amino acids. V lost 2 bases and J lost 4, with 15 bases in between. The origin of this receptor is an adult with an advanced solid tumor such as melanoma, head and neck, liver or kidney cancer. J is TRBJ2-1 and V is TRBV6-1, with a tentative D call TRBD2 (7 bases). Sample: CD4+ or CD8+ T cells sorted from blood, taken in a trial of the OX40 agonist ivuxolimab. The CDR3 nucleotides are TGTGCCAGCAGTGAACGTGGCGGGGGCACGTACAATGAGCAGTTCTTC. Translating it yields CASSERGGGTYNEQFF.